The T cell receptor (beta chain) under discussion was sequenced for a study of blood T cell repertoires in COVID-19. Study details: From the United States, Italy and Spain came samples of acute and convalescent COVID-19. PBMCs, B-cell-depleted T cells, or T cells were the source of the cDNA or gDNA that made up the material.

This clone appeared a few times. Original handling: Using reference gene primer amplification, nucleated cell counts were estimated. Data came from immunoSEQ multiplex PCR; TCRdb stores just in-frame clones and leaves some out. The V and J calls and clone size are taken from that table; D and trimming were inferred from the DNA. The table lists about 260,000 clones, 84% of them singletons, with 1.5% in the top ten. The sequence came from a woman aged 40 to 55 who had recovered from COVID-19. Sample: peripheral blood.

As DNA, the CDR3 is TGTGCCAGCAGCCAAGAGAGGGTTATGGGAGCAGGTCGTGACACTGAAGCTTTCTTT. Its translation is CASSQERVMGAGRDTEAFF. The rearrangement joins TRBV7-2 to TRBJ1-1, with D uncertain. V was shortened by 5 bases and J by 3 bases, with 28 bases between the two germline ends. CDR3 length: 19 amino acids. Germline values: CDR1 SGHTA, CDR2 FQGNSA.